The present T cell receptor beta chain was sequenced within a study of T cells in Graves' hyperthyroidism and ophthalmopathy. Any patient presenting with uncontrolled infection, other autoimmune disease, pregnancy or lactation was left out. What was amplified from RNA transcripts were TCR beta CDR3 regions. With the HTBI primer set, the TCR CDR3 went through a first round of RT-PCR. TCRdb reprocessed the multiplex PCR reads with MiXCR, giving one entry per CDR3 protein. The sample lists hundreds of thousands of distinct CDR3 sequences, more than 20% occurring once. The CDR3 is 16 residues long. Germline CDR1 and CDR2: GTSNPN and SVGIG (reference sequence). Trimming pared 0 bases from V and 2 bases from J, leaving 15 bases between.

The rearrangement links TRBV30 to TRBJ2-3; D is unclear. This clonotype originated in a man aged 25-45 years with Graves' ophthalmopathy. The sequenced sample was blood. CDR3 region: CAWSVQPSATTDTQYF. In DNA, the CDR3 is TGTGCCTGGAGTGTACAGCCGAGCGCCACCACAGATACGCAGTATTTT.